The clone carrying this T cell receptor beta chain was detected only a few times. This sample stems from a study of T cell responses to AZD1222 COVID-19 vaccine. The data were produced by immunoSEQ multiplex PCR, yet TCRdb's version contains in-frame clones alone and is incomplete. The sample lists about 270,000 clones, 94% occurring once. The receptor was derived from an adult who received the AZD1222 COVID-19 vaccine. This specimen was peripheral blood, taken 28 days after the second AZD1222 dose.

The CDR3 here is CASSPPGRWDTGELFF. The CDR3 nucleotides read TGTGCCAGCTCACCACCGGGCAGGTGGGACACCGGGGAGCTGTTTTTT. The chain is built from TRBV18 and TRBJ2-2; D is unresolved. This CDR3 has 16 residues. Germline loops: CDR1 KGHSH, CDR2 LQKENI. V was cut by 0 bases and J by 3 bases, with 11 bases left in between. The full variable domain, in which reference TRBV18 and TRBJ2-2 provide the parts outside the CDR3, is NAGVMQNPRHLVRRRGQEARLRCSPMKGHSHVYWYRQLPEEGLKFMVYLQKENIIDESGMPKERFSAEFPKEGPSILRIQQVVRGDSAAYFCASSPPGRWDTGELFFGEGSRLTVL.